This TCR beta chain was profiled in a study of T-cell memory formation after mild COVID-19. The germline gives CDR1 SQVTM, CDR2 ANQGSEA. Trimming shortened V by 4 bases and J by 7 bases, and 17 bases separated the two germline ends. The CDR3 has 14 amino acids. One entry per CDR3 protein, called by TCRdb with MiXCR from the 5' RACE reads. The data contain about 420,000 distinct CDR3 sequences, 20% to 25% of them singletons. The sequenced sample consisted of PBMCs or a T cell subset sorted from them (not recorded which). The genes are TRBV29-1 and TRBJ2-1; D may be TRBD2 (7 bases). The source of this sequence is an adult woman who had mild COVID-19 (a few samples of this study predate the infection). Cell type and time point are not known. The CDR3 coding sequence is TGCAGCGTTGTTCGGGGGGCCTCGGGGAATGAGCAGTTCTTC. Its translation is CSVVRGASGNEQFF.